This T cell receptor (beta chain) was profiled in a study of T cells after yellow fever vaccination. At the level of the study: Libraries from low-cell-number fractions were prepared with the SMART-Seq v4 Ultra Low Input RNA kit. Study-wide findings and caveats: The bulk population could contribute abundant contaminating clonotypes to FACS-sorted repertoires. Most primary-vaccination clones recurred post-booster (approximately 96% CD4, 85% to 90% CD8).

Generation of TCR cDNA used 5'RACE template switching (which added a universal primer site and UMIs). MiXCR, applied by TCRdb to the 5' RACE reads, yields one record per CDR3 protein. The table has 400,000 to 650,000 distinct CDR3 sequences, around a fifth seen once. Germline-derived CDR1 and CDR2 are SGDLS and YYNGEE. Trimming removed 0 bases from V and 1 base from J; junction bases left unmatched: 7. The CDR3 covers 16 residues. In regard to this clonotype: Antigen unknown.

The source was PBMCs, collected less than 25 days after the first yellow fever vaccination. The sequence derives from a man younger than 35 who received the YFV17D yellow fever vaccine. J is TRBJ2-7 and V is TRBV9; 7 bases align to TRBD2. CDR3 protein: CASSVDPLADSYEQYF. Here the CDR3 DNA reads TGTGCCAGCAGCGTAGACCCCCTAGCGGATTCCTACGAGCAGTACTTC.